Presented here are 18 T cell receptor beta chains from one specimen sequenced in a study of cytomegalovirus exposure and HLA in healthy donors (dated by TCRdb to 2016 to 2017). Library construction relied on the immunoSEQ multiplex PCR assay. The multiplex PCR relied on a mix of 60 forward primers for TCR Vbeta segments and 13 reverse primers for TCR Jbeta segments. TCRdb's version of the immuneACCESS table is confined to in-frame rearrangements and falls short of the full clone set. An unresolved V gene accounts for under half of the shortfall where checked; the remainder is of unknown origin. The table kept for this sample lists around 76,000 clones. Of the sample, over 1.2% falls within the top ten clones. What was sequenced was PBMCs. The receptors come from a woman in her fifties or sixties in good health and CMV-seronegative.

The chain joins TRBV29-1 to TRBJ2-3; tentatively, D is TRBD2 (6 bases). V gave up 6 bases and J gave up 5 bases, with 15 bases separating them. This CDR3 region has 13 residues. Germline V gives CDR1 SQVTM, CDR2 ANQGSEA. CDR3 residues: CSVPPGDGDTQYF. The DNA of the CDR3 is TGCAGCGTCCCGCCGGGAGATGGAGATACGCAGTATTTT.

This chain joins TRBV6-5 and TRBJ2-1; D not resolved. The CDR3 covers 14 residues. V shed 6 bases and J shed 3 bases, with 12 bases lying between them. Germline CDR1 is MNHEY and CDR2 is SVGAGI. The CDR3 is CASSPRGSYNEQFF. In DNA form, the CDR3 reads TGTGCCAGCAGCCCCAGAGGTAGCTACAATGAGCAGTTCTTC.

This chain links TRBV7-6 with TRBJ1-1; maybe TRBD1 (5 bases). Trimming pared 3 bases from V and 3 bases from J, leaving 8 bases between. The V gene's germline CDR1 is SGHVS and CDR2 FNYEAQ. CDR3 size: 13 residues. The CDR3 nucleotides are TGTGCCAGCAGCTTGCAGGGTTACACTGAAGCTTTCTTT. Translation gives CASSLQGYTEAFF.

The rearrangement uses TRBV18 and TRBJ2-3; TRBD1 aligns across 8 bases. The length of the CDR3 is 17 residues. Per the germline V gene, CDR1 is KGHSH and CDR2 is LQKENI. Trimming took 2 bases from V and 2 from J; bases not matched to a gene: 9. The CDR3 coding sequence is TGTGCCAGCTCACCATCGGGGACAGGATCATACACAGATACGCAGTATTTT. This gives the protein CASSPSGTGSYTDTQYF.

The genes are TRBV28 and TRBJ2-6, with a weak D call TRBD1 (6 bases). The CDR3 length is 15 residues. Per germline, CDR1 MDHEN and CDR2 SYDVKM. Deletions cut 2 bases from V and 1 base from J, with 6 bases between. The CDR3 loop reads CASSLQGSGANVLTF. The CDR3 DNA follows: TGTGCCAGCAGTTTACAGGGGTCTGGGGCCAACGTCCTGACTTTC.

The chain couples TRBV19 to TRBJ2-2; D may be TRBD2 (5 bases). Germline values: CDR1 LNHDA, CDR2 SQIVND (reference sequence). This CDR3 region has 14 residues. V was pared by 6 bases and J by 7 bases, with 15 bases between. CDR3 region: CASSPIGDLGELFF. In DNA form, the CDR3 reads TGTGCCAGTAGCCCCATCGGGGATCTCGGGGAGCTGTTTTTT.

The chain combines TRBV4-1 with TRBJ2-7; 12 positions match TRBD2. J gave up 3 bases and V 4 bases, and 10 bases lay outside the gene matches. Germline lookup yields CDR1 MGHRA and CDR2 YSYEKL. The CDR3 is 17 residues long. The DNA for the CDR3 is TGCGCCAGCAGCCCGGGACTAGCGGGCGATACAATCTACGAGCAGTACTTC. This codes for CASSPGLAGDTIYEQYF.

This chain links TRBV11-2 with TRBJ1-2; perhaps TRBD1 as D (5 bases). CDR3 size: 14 residues. Germline lookup yields CDR1 SGHAT and CDR2 FQNNGV. V gave up 7 bases and J gave up 2 bases, with 14 bases separating them. The CDR3 loop reads CASNLGGGNYGYTF. The CDR3 region has the DNA TGTGCCAGCAACTTGGGGGGGGGAAACTATGGCTACACCTTC.

This chain links TRBV6-5 with TRBJ2-1; TRBD2 matches 10 bases. Losses at the gene ends were 10 bases for V and 7 bases for J; bases not matched to a gene: 4. The CDR3 has 12 residues. Per the germline V gene, CDR1 is MNHEY and CDR2 is SVGAGI. The CDR3 region has the DNA TGTGCCACCCGGACTAGCGGTAATGAGCAGTTCTTC. Residues: CATRTSGNEQFF.

V is TRBV7-9 and J is TRBJ2-1, with 9 bases aligning to TRBD2. The V gene end was trimmed by 4 bases and the J gene end by 10 bases; junction bases not matched to a gene: 14. This CDR3 contains 16 residues. Per germline, CDR1 SEHNR and CDR2 FQNEAQ (reference sequence). CDR3: CASSSGPAGGTTEQFF. The CDR3 nucleotides are TGTGCCAGCAGCTCAGGGCCGGCGGGAGGGACCACCGAGCAGTTCTTC.

The rearrangement links TRBV2 to TRBJ1-1; no clear D. Germline CDR1 and CDR2: SNHLY and FYNNEI. V lost 5 bases, J lost 2 bases, and 9 bases lay in between. The CDR3 runs 13 residues. The CDR3 nucleotides read TGTGCCAGCAGTTCGCAGTTTAACACTGAAGCTTTCTTT. Amino acids: CASSSQFNTEAFF.

The chain carries TRBV4-3 and TRBJ2-7; 8 bases map to TRBD1. V was clipped by 0 bases and J by 0 bases; unmatched bases: 7. CDR3 length: 17 amino acids. The germline V gene encodes CDR1 LGHNA and CDR2 YSLEER. CDR3 in DNA: TGCGCCAGCAGCCAAGAGCTGAACAGGGGGTACTCCTACGAGCAGTACTTC. It encodes CASSQELNRGYSYEQYF.

The rearrangement uses TRBV6-5 and TRBJ1-1, with unresolved D. The CDR3 is 13 amino acids. The ends were cut back, 6 bases at V and 3 bases at J, with 11 bases in the middle. The germline V gene encodes CDR1 MNHEY and CDR2 SVGAGI. The CDR3, as DNA: TGTGCCAGCAGCTTACAGAGCTACACTGAAGCTTTCTTT. Amino acids: CASSLQSYTEAFF.

The rearrangement uses TRBV10-3 and TRBJ2-2; 12 nucleotides align to TRBD2. The V and J ends lost 6 bases and 4 bases, in that order; junction bases with no gene match: 6. Germline values: CDR1 ENHRY, CDR2 SYGVKD. There are 16 residues in the CDR3. The CDR3 is CAIRRLAGEVTGELFF. The DNA of the CDR3 is TGTGCCATCAGGCGACTAGCGGGAGAAGTCACCGGGGAGCTGTTTTTT.

This sequence joins TRBV30 and TRBJ1-6, with 7 bases that match TRBD1. Germline CDR1 and CDR2: GTSNPN and SVGIG (reference sequence). The V and J ends lost 5 bases and 9 bases, in that order; junction bases with no gene match: 19. The CDR3 spans 17 residues. CDR3 protein: CAWGTVLSSSVSSPLHF. DNA of the CDR3: TGTGCCTGGGGGACAGTGCTATCCTCGTCGGTCAGTTCACCCCTCCACTTT.

The V call is TRBV29-1, the J call TRBJ2-5; no clear D gene. The CDR3 contains 12 residues. CDR1 is SQVTM, CDR2 ANQGSEA, per germline. Trimming took off 6 bases at V and 0 bases at J, with 8 bases between the two ends. The CDR3 spells CSVRRDQETQYF. The CDR3 DNA reads TGCAGCGTGAGACGGGACCAAGAGACCCAGTACTTC.

The chain employs TRBV2 and TRBJ2-7; 9 bases are shared with TRBD1. This CDR3 comprises 15 residues. Germline V CDR1 and CDR2: SNHLY, FYNNEI. Trimming took 5 bases from V and 0 from J; bases not matched to a gene: 5. The CDR3 reads CASSLHRGPSYEQYF. CDR3 nucleotides: TGTGCCAGCAGTTTACACAGGGGGCCCTCCTACGAGCAGTACTTC.

The V and J genes are TRBV7-8 and TRBJ2-3; 12 bases agree with TRBD2. V dropped 5 bases and J dropped 4; count of bases not matched to a gene: 4. CDR1 is SGHVS and CDR2 is FQNEAQ in the germline V gene. The CDR3 has 15 amino acids. The chain's CDR3 is CASSQGLAGADTQYF. CDR3 DNA: TGTGCCAGCAGCCAGGGACTAGCGGGCGCAGATACGCAGTATTTT.